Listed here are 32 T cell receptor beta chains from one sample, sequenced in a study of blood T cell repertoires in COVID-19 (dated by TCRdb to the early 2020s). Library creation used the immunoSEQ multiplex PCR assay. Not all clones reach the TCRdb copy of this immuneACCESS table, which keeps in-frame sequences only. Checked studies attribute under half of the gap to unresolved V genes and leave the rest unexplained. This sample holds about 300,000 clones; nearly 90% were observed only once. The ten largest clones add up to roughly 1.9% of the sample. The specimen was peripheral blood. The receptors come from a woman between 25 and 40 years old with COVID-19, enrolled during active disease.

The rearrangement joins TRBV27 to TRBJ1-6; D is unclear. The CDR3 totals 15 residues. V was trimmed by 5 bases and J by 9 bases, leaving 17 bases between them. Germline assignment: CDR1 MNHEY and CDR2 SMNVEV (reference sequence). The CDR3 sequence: CASSSIEGRSSPLHF. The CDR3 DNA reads TGTGCCAGCAGTAGCATTGAGGGAAGAAGTTCACCCCTCCACTTT.

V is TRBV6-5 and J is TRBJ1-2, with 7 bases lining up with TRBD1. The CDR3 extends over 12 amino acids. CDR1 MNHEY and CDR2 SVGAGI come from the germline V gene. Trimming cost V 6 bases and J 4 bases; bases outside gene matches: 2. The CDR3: CASRGQAYGYTF. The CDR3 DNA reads TGTGCCAGCAGAGGACAGGCCTATGGCTACACCTTC.

The CDR3 loop reads CASSVGGAQTEQFF. The CDR3 DNA sequence: TGCGCCAGCAGCGTCGGGGGGGCCCAAACTGAGCAGTTCTTC. The chain couples TRBV5-1 to TRBJ2-1, with TRBD2 matching 8 bases. CDR1 and CDR2 from the germline V gene are SGHRS and YFSETQ. The trim removed 4 bases at V and 9 bases at J, leaving 9 bases unmatched. The length of the CDR3 is 14 residues. The full variable domain, rest sourced from reference TRBV5-1 and TRBJ2-1, is KAGVTQTPRYLIKTRGQQVTLSCSPISGHRSVSWYQQTPGQGLQFLFEYFSETQRNKGNFPGRFSGRQFSNSRSEMNVSTLELGDSALYLCASSVGGAQTEQFFGPGTRLTVL.

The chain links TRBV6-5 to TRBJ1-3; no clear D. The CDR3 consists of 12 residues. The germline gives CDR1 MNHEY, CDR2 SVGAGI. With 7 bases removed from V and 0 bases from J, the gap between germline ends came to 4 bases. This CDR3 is CASIYSGNTIYF. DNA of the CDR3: TGTGCCAGCATCTACTCTGGAAACACCATATATTTT.

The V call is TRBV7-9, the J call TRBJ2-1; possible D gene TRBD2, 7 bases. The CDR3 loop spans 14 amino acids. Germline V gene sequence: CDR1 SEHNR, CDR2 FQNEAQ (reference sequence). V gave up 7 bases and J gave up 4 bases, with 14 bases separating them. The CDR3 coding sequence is TGTGCCAGCAACGGGGGGCCAGTGTACAATGAGCAGTTCTTC. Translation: CASNGGPVYNEQFF. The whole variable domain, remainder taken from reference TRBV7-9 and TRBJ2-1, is DTGVSQNPRHKITKRGQNVTFRCDPISEHNRLYWYRQTLGQGPEFLTYFQNEAQLEKSRLLSDRFSAERPKGSFSTLEIQRTEQGDSAMYLCASNGGPVYNEQFFGPGTRLTVL.

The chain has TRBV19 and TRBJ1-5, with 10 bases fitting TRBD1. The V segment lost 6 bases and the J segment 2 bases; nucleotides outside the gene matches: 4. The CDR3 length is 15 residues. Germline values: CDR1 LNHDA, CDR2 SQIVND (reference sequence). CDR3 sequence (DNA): TGTGCCAGTAGGCCCGACAGGGGGCGCAATCAGCCCCAGCATTTT. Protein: CASRPDRGRNQPQHF.

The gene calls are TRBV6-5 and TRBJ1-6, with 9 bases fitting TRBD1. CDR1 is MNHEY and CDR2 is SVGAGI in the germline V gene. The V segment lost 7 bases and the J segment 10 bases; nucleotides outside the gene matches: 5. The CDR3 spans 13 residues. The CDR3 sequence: CASTGQGGSPLHF. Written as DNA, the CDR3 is TGTGCCAGCACGGGACAGGGTGGCTCACCCCTCCACTTT.

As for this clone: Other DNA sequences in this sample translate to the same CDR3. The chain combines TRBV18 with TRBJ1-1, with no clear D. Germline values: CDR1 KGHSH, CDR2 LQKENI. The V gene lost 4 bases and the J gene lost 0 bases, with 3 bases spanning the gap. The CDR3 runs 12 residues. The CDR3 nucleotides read TGTGCCAGCTCACTTATGAACACTGAAGCTTTCTTT. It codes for CASSLMNTEAFF. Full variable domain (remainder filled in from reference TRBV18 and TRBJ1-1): NAGVMQNPRHLVRRRGQEARLRCSPMKGHSHVYWYRQLPEEGLKFMVYLQKENIIDESGMPKERFSAEFPKEGPSILRIQQVVRGDSAAYFCASSLMNTEAFFGQGTRLTVV.

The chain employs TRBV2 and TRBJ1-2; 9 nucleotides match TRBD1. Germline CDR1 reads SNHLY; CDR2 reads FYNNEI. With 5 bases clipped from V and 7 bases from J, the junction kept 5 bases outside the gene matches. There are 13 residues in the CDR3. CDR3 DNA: TGTGCCAGCAGTATGGGACAGGGAGGTGGCTACACCTTC. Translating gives CASSMGQGGGYTF.

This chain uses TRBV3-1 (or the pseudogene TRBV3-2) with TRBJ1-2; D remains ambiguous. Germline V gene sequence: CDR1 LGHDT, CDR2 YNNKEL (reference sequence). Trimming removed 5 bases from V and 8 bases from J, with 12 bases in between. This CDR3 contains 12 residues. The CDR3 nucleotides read TGTGCCAGCAGCAACGCCCCCAGGGGCTACACCTTC. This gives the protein CASSNAPRGYTF.

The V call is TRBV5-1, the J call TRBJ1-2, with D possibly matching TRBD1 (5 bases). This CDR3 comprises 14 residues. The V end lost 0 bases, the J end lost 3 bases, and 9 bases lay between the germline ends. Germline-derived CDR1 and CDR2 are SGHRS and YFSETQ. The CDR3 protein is CASSLGGADYGYTF. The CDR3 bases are TGCGCCAGCAGCTTGGGGGGCGCGGACTATGGCTACACCTTC.

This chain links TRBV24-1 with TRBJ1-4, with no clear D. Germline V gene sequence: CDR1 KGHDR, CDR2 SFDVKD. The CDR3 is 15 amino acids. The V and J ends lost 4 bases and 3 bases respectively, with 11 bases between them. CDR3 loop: CATSDARSPNEKLFF. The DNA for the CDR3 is TGTGCCACCAGTGACGCGAGGAGCCCTAATGAAAAACTGTTTTTT.

The CDR3 sequence is CATSDSPGQGTDTQYF. The CDR3 DNA reads TGTGCCACCAGTGATTCACCGGGACAGGGGACAGATACGCAGTATTTT. This chain joins TRBV24-1 and TRBJ2-3; TRBD1 matches at 10 bases. Germline loops: CDR1 KGHDR, CDR2 SFDVKD. J was trimmed by 3 bases and V by 2 bases; bases with no gene match: 4. The CDR3 loop spans 16 amino acids.

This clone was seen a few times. The CDR3 nucleotides read TGCGCCAGCAGCTCCCAGGGGGACACTGAAGCTTTCTTT. Amino acid sequence: CASSSQGDTEAFF. This chain uses TRBV5-1 with TRBJ1-1, with 7 bases lining up with TRBD1. The V segment lost 3 bases and the J segment 3 bases; nucleotides outside the gene matches: 2. CDR3 length: 13 amino acids. The germline V gene encodes CDR1 SGHRS and CDR2 YFSETQ.

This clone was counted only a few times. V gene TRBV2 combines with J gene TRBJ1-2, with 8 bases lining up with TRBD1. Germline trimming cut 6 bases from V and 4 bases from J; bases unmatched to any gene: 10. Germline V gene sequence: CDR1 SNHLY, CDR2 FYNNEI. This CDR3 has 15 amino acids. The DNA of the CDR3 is TGTGCCAGCAGCGAGCGCGGGACAGGCGCCTATGGCTACACCTTC. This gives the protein CASSERGTGAYGYTF.

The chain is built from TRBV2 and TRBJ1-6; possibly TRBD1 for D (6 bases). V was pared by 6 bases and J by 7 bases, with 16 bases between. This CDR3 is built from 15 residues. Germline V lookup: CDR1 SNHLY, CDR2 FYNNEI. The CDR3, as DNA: TGTGCCAGCAGGGTGTCCGGGACATTCAATTCACCCCTCCACTTT. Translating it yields CASRVSGTFNSPLHF.

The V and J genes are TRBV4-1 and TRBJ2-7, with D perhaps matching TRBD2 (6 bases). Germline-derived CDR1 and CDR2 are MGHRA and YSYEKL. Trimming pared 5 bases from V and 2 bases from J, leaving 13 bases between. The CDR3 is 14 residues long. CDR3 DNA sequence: TGCGCCAGCAGCGCGGAGACGGGGGCCTACGAGCAGTACTTC. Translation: CASSAETGAYEQYF.

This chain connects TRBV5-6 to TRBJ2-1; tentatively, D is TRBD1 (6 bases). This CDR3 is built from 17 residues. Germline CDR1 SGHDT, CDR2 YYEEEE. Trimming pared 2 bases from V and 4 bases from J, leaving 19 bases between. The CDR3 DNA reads TGTGCCAGCAGCTTACGCCTCGGCAGGGGCACTTACAATGAGCAGTTCTTC. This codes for CASSLRLGRGTYNEQFF.

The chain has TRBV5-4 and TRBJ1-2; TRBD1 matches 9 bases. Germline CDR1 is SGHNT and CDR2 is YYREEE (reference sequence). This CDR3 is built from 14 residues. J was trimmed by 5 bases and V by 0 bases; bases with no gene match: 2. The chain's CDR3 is CASSLDRGLYGYTF. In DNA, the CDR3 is TGTGCCAGCAGCTTGGACAGGGGGCTATATGGCTACACCTTC. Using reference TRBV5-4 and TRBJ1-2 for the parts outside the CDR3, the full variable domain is ETGVTQSPTHLIKTRGQQVTLRCSSQSGHNTVSWYQQALGQGPQFIFQYYREEENGRGNFPPRFSGLQFPNYSSELNVNALELDDSALYLCASSLDRGLYGYTFGSGTRLTVV.

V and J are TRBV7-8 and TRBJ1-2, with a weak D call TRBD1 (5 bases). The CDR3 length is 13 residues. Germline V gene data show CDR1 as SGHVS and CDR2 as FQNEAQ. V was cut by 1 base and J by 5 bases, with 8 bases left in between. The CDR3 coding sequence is TGTGCCAGCAGCTTAGACAGGTTTTATGGCTACACCTTC. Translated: CASSLDRFYGYTF.

Here the CDR3 DNA reads TGTGCCAGCAACCGACAGACCAATGAAAAACTGTTTTTT. It translates to CASNRQTNEKLFF. This chain links TRBV14 with TRBJ1-4, with D possibly TRBD1 on 5 matching bases. Germline V gene data show CDR1 as SGHDN and CDR2 as FVKESK. With 7 bases removed from V and 5 bases from J, the gap between germline ends came to 11 bases. The CDR3 contains 13 residues.

CDR3 amino acids: CASSLTGGVISGTGELFF. The CDR3 DNA sequence: TGTGCCAGCAGCTTAACAGGGGGCGTGATCTCAGGCACCGGGGAGCTGTTTTTT. The chain carries TRBV7-3 and TRBJ2-2, with 7 bases that match TRBD1. J was trimmed by 4 bases and V by 0 bases; bases with no gene match: 11. This CDR3 spans 18 amino acids. CDR1 and CDR2 from the germline V gene are SGHTA and FQGTGA.

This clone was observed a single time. The CDR3 spells CASTKAGGAQDIQYF. For the CDR3, the DNA is TGTGCCAGCACTAAAGCGGGGGGGGCGCAGGACATTCAGTACTTC. This chain connects TRBV2 to TRBJ2-4, with 10 bases matching TRBD2. The CDR3 is made up of 15 amino acids. Germline CDR1 reads SNHLY; CDR2 reads FYNNEI. Trimming cost V 7 bases and J 8 bases; bases outside gene matches: 11.

CDR3 region: CASSYLPSGGRNTGELFF. The DNA of the CDR3 is TGTGCCAGCAGCTACCTCCCTAGCGGGGGGCGGAACACCGGGGAGCTGTTTTTT. This rearrangement joins TRBV7-9 to TRBJ2-2; 11 nucleotides line up with TRBD2. J lost 1 base, V lost 4 bases, and 8 bases had no gene match. The germline CDR1 and CDR2 sequences are SEHNR and FQNEAQ (reference sequence). The CDR3 extends over 18 amino acids.

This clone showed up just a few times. The CDR3 loop is CASSSLAAYGAQYF. The CDR3 nucleotides read TGTGCCAGCAGCAGTCTAGCGGCCTACGGGGCCCAGTACTTC. The chain recombines TRBV6-5 with TRBJ2-5; 7 nucleotides align to TRBD2. This CDR3 region has 14 residues. V shed 6 bases, J shed 9 bases, and the junction held 13 bases outside the gene matches. Germline loops: CDR1 MNHEY, CDR2 SVGAGI.

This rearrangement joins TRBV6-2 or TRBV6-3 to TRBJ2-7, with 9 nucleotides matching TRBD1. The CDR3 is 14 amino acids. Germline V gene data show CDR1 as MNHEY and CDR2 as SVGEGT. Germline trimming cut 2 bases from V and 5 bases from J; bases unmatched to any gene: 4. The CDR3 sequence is CASSYRTGVDEQYF. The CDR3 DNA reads TGTGCCAGCAGTTACCGGACAGGGGTGGACGAGCAGTACTTC.

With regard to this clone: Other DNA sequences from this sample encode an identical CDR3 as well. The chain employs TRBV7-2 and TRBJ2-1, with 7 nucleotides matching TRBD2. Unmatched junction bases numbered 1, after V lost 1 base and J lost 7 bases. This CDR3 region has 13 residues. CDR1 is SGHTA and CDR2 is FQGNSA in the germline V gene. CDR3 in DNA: TGTGCCAGCAGCTTAGGAGCGGGGAATGAGCAGTTCTTC. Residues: CASSLGAGNEQFF.

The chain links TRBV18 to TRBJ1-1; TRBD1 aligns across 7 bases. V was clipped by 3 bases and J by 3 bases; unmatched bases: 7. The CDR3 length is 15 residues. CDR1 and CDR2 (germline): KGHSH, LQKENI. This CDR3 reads CASSPFQGGDTEAFF. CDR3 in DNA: TGTGCCAGCTCACCCTTTCAGGGGGGAGACACTGAAGCTTTCTTT.

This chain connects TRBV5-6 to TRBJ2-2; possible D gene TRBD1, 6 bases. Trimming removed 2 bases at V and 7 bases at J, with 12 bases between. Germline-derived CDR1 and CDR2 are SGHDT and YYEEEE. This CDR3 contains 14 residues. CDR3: CASSFGRGVGELFF. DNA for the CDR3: TGTGCCAGCAGCTTCGGCAGGGGAGTCGGGGAGCTGTTTTTT.

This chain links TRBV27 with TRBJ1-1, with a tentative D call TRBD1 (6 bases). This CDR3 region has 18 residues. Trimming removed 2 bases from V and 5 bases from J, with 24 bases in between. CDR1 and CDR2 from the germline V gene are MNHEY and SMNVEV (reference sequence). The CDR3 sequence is CASSLSIGGRIRGTEAFF. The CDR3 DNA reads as TGTGCCAGCAGTTTAAGTATCGGGGGGCGGATAAGGGGTACTGAAGCTTTCTTT.

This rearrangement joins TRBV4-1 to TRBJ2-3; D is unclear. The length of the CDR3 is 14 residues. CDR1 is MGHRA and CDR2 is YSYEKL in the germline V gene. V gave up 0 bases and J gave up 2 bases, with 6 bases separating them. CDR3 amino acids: CASSQDTNTDTQYF. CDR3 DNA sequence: TGCGCCAGCAGCCAAGATACTAACACAGATACGCAGTATTTT.

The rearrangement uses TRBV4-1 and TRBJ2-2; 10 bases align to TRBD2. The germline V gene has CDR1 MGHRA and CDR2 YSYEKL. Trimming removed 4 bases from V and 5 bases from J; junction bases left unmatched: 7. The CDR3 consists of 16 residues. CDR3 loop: CASSPRTSGLTGELFF. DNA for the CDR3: TGCGCCAGCAGCCCCCGGACTAGCGGTTTGACCGGGGAGCTGTTTTTT.